This T cell receptor (beta chain) was captured by sequencing in a study of response to subunit inactivated influenza vaccine (dated 2018 in TCRdb). With regard to the full study: To follow how T cells responded to a trivalent subunit inactivated influenza vaccine, the researchers relied on deep quantitative profiling of the T cell receptor repertoire. General findings and caveats noted by the study authors: The authors proposed that each seasonal influenza vaccination may bring in only a limited number of new T cells.

A remark on this clonotype: The clone's antigen remains unknown. Base qualities are not at hand, and no much larger clone is one base apart.

Library preparation employed RT-PCR. TCRdb shows the sequencer as Illumina HiSeq 2500. In-frame beta chains were kept once TCRdb had trimmed the public reads at Q25 with fastp and called clones with MiXCR. Here each entry gathers all rows of one CDR3 protein and keeps the most common genes and DNA. The sample data list about half a million distinct CDR3 sequences, and 25% of these were observed just once. Under 2.5% of the sample is in the top ten clones. CDR1 and CDR2, per the germline V gene (reference sequence), are DFQATT and SNEGSKA. V sheds 0 bases and J sheds 4 bases, leaving 16 bases between their ends. From the cysteine up to the phenylalanine, the CDR3 has a length of 16 residues. Solely the CDR3 DNA is kept, with 48 bases framed from the first base.

Sequences were derived from CD4+ T cells sorted from PBMCs, sampled around 5 days after vaccination. The origin of this receptor is a man aged 50 or older who received an inactivated influenza vaccine. Donor details come from another sample of the same person, matched by shared clones. The V gene is TRBV20-1 and the J gene is TRBJ2-1; the D gene is perhaps TRBD1 or TRBD2, each of them matching over 5 bases. The DNA is TGCAGTGCTAGAGAGTCCGGGGCCTCCAGATACAATGAGCAGTTCTTC. This gives the protein CSARESGASRYNEQFF.